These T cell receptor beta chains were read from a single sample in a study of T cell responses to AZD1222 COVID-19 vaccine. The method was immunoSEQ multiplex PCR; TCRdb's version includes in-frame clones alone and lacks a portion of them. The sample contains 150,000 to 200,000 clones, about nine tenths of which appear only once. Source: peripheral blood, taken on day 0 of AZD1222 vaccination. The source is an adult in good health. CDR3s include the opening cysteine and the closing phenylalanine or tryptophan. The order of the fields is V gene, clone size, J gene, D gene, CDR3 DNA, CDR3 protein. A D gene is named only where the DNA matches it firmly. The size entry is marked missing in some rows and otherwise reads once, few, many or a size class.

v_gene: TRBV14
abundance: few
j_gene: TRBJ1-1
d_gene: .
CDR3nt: TGTGCCAGCAGCCAAGGTGAAGTTGGCAGGGCTTTCTTT
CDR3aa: CASSQGEVGRAFF

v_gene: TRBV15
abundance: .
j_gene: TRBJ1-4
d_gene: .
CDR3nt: TGTGCCACCAGCAGGCCTGGAGGGGATAATGAAAAACTGTTTTTT
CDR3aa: CATSRPGGDNEKLFF

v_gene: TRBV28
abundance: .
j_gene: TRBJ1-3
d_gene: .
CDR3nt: TGTGCCAGCAGCCTCGAGCACACTGGAAACACCATATATTTT
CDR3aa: CASSLEHTGNTIYF

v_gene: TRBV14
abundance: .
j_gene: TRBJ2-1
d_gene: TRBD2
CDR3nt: TGTGCCAGCAGCCAAGGAGCGCTAGCGGGATCCTACAATGAGCAGTTCTTC
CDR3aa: CASSQGALAGSYNEQFF

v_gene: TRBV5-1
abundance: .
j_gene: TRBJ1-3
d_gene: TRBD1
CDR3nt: TGCGCCAGCAGCTTGGCAGACAGGGGGCCTTTCCTCTCTGGAAACACCATATATTTT
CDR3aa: CASSLADRGPFLSGNTIYF

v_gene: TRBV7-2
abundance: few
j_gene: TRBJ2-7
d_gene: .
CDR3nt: TGTGCCAGCAGCTTAGCGCTCTACGAGCAGTACTTC
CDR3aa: CASSLALYEQYF

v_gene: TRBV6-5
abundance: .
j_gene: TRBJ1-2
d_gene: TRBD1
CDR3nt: TGTGCCAGCAGCAAAAGGACAGGGGGCGGGTGCACCTTC
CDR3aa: CASSKRTGGGCTF

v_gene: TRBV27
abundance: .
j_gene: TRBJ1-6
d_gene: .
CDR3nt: TGTGCCAGCAGTTTGAGAGCGACTGGGCAGGATCATTCACCCCTCCACTTT
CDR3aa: CASSLRATGQDHSPLHF

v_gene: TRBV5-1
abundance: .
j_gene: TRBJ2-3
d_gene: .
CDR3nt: TGCGCCACCAGGGTGACTAGCACAGATACGCAGTATTTT
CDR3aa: CATRVTSTDTQYF

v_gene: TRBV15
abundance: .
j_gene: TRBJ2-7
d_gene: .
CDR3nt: TGTGCCACCAGCAGAGGCGGGATTAATACCTACGAGCAGTACTTC
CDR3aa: CATSRGGINTYEQYF

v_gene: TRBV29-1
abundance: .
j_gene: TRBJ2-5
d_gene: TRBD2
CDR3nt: TGCAGCGTTCCTACGATAGCGGGAGCCCTCCAAGAGACCCAGTACTTC
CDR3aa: CSVPTIAGALQETQYF

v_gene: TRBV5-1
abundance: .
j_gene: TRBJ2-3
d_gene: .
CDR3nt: TGCGCCAGCAGCTTGGGTTCTGTTGATACGCAGTATTTT
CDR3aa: CASSLGSVDTQYF

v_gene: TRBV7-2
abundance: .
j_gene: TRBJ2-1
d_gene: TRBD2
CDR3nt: TGTGCCAGCAGCTTAGCGCAGGCGGGGGGGGTCCATGAGCAGTTCTTC
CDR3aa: CASSLAQAGGVHEQFF

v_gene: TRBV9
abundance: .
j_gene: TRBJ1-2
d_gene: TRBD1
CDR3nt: TGTGCCAGCAGCGTAGGATCAGGGGGCTATGGCTACACCTTC
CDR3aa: CASSVGSGGYGYTF

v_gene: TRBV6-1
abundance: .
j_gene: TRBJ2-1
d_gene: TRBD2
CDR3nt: TGTGCCAGCAGTGAAGCCGGCGGGAGCTCCTACAATGAGCAGTTCTTC
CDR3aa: CASSEAGGSSYNEQFF

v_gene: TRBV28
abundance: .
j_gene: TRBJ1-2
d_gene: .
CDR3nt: TGTGCCAGCAGTTTGGGATGGGGTGGCTACACCTTC
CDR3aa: CASSLGWGGYTF

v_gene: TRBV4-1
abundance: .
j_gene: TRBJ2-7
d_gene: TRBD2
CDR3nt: TGCGCCAGCAGCCAAGTTGGGCTAGCGGGAGTCTACGAGCAGTACTTC
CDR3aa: CASSQVGLAGVYEQYF

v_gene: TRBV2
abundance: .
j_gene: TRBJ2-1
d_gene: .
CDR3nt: TGTGCCACGATTCAGGACAATGAGCAGTTCTTC
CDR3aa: CATIQDNEQFF

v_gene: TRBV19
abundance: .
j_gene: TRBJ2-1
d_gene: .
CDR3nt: TGTGCCAGTAGTATAATAGGAACTAGCCCCAATGAGCAGTTCTTC
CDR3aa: CASSIIGTSPNEQFF

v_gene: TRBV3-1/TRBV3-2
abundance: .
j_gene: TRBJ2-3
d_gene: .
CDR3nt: TGTGCCAGCAGCCAGAGTAGCGACAACACAGATACGCAGTATTTT
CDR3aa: CASSQSSDNTDTQYF

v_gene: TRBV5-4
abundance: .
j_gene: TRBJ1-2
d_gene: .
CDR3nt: TGTGCCAGCAGCTTGGATTCAACCCCCGGCACCTTC
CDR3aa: CASSLDSTPGTF

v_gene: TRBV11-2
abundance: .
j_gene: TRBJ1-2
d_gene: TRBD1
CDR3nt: TGTGCCAGCAGCCCTAGGGGGCGGGGGCACAACTATGGCTACACCTTC
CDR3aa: CASSPRGRGHNYGYTF

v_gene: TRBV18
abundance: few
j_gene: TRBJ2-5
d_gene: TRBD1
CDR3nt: TGTGCCAGCTCGCCCGGACAGGGACAAGAGACCCAGTACTTC
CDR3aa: CASSPGQGQETQYF

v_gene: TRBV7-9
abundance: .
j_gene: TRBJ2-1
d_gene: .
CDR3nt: TGTGCCAGCAGCCACGGTTCCGGGGGTTACAATGAGCAGTTCTTC
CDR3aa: CASSHGSGGYNEQFF

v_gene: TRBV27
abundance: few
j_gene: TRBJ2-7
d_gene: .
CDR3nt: TGTGCCAGCAGTTTATGGGCCAGCTCCTACGAGCAGTACTTC
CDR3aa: CASSLWASSYEQYF

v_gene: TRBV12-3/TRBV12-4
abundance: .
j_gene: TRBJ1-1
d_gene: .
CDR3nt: TGTGCCAGCAGTTTCACAGGGTGGGCTGAAGCTTTCTTT
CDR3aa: CASSFTGWAEAFF

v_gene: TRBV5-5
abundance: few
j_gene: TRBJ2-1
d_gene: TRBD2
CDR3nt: TGTGCCAGCAGCTTGAACGGACTAGCGGGATACGAGCAGTTCTTC
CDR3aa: CASSLNGLAGYEQFF

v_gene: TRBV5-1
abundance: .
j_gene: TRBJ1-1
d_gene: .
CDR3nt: TGCGCCAGCAGCTTGGACGGGGGGTTGAACACTGAAGCTTTCTTT
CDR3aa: CASSLDGGLNTEAFF

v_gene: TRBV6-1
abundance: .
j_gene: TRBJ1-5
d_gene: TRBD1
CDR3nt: TGTGCCAGCAGTGAGGGACAGGGTTTGAGGCAGCCCCAGCATTTT
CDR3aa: CASSEGQGLRQPQHF

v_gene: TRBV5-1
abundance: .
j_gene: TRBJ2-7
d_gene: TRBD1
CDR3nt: TGCGCCAGCAGCTTTAGGCCCCGGGACAGTCGCTACGAGCAGTACTTC
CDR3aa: CASSFRPRDSRYEQYF

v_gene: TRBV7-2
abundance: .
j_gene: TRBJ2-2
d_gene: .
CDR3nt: TGTGCCAGCAGCTTAACCCCCCGGCGGGACACCGGGGAGCTGTTTTTT
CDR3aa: CASSLTPRRDTGELFF